This TCR beta chain was recorded in a study of graft-versus-host responses after intestinal transplantation. The overall study: Grafts were multivisceral, liver-intestinal, or isolated intestinal. Every transplant recipient was induced with anti-thymocyte globulin, then maintained on tacrolimus and steroids for approximately three years.

Generated by immunoSEQ multiplex PCR, the TCRdb table keeps only in-frame clones and is missing some. The data show around 76,000 clones, roughly 94% seen once. A note on this clone: Its antigen is unknown.

Trimming cost V 4 bases and J 7 bases; bases outside gene matches: 8. The CDR3 spans 14 residues. Germline CDR1 and CDR2: SGHRS and YFSETQ. The study, taken as a whole, reports: Early after transplant, HvG declines were associated with peak levels of circulating GvH clones.

The chain has TRBV5-1 and TRBJ2-1, with TRBD2 matching over 7 bases. The sequencing used unstimulated CD8+ T cells sorted from spleen or lymph node cells, collected before intestinal transplant. This sequence originates from a human donor who received an intestinal transplant. CDR3 loop: CASSPYSGPNEQFF. The CDR3, as DNA: TGCGCCAGCAGCCCCTATAGCGGGCCAAATGAGCAGTTCTTC.